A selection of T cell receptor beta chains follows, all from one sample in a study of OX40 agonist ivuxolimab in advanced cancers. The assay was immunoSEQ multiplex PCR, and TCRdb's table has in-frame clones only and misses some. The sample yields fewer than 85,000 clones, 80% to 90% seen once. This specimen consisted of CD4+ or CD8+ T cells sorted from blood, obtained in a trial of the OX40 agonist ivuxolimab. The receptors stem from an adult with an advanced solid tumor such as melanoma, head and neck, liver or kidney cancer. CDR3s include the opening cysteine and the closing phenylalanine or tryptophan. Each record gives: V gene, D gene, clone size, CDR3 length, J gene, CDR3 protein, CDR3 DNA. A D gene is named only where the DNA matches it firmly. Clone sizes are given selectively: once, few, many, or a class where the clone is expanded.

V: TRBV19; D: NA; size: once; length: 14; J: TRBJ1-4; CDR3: CASSNPNPNEKLFF; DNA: TGTGCCAGTAGTAATCCGAACCCTAATGAAAAACTGTTTTTT
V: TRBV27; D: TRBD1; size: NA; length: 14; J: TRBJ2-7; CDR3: CASSLGQGAYEQYF; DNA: TGTGCCAGCAGTTTGGGCCAGGGGGCCTACGAGCAGTACTTC
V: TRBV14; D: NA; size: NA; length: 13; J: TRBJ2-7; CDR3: CASRDYLPYEQYF; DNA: TGTGCCAGCAGGGACTACCTGCCCTACGAGCAGTACTTC
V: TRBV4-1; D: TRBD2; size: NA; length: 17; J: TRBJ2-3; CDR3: CASSQEGGLAYTDTQYF; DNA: TGCGCCAGCAGCCAAGAGGGGGGACTAGCGTACACAGATACGCAGTATTTT
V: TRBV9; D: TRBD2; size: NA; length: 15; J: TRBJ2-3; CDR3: CASSVAGGPTDTQYF; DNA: TGTGCCAGCAGCGTCGCGGGGGGACCCACAGATACGCAGTATTTT
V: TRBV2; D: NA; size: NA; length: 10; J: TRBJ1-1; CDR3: CAIWDTEAFF; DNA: TGTGCCATATGGGACACTGAAGCTTTCTTT
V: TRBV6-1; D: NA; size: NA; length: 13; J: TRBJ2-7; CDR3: CASRQDSSYEQYF; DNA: TGTGCCAGCAGACAGGACAGCTCCTACGAGCAGTACTTC
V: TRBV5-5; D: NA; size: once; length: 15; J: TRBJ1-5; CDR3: CASSPWDKGGQPQHF; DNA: TGTGCCAGCAGCCCCTGGGACAAGGGAGGTCAGCCCCAGCATTTT
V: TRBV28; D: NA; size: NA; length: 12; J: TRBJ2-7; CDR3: CASNGIAYEQYF; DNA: TGTGCCAGCAACGGGATTGCCTACGAGCAGTACTTC
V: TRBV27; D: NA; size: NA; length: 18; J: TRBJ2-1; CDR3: CASSFGGGLAGGYNEQFF; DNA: TGTGCCAGCAGTTTTGGGGGAGGTCTGGCAGGGGGCTACAATGAGCAGTTCTTC
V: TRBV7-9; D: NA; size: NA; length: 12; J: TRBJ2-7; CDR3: CASSTDSYEQYF; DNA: TGTGCCAGCAGCACCGACAGCTACGAGCAGTACTTC
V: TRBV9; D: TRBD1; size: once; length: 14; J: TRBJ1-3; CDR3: CASSATGVGNTIYF; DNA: TGTGCCAGCAGCGCAACAGGGGTCGGAAACACCATATATTTT
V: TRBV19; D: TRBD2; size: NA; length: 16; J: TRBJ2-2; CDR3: CASSWGAGVVTGELFF; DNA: TGTGCCAGTAGTTGGGGAGCGGGGGTAGTCACCGGGGAGCTGTTTTTT
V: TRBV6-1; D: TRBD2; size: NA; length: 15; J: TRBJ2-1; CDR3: CASSDEGRAVHEQFF; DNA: TGTGCCAGCAGTGATGAGGGGAGGGCCGTTCATGAGCAGTTCTTC
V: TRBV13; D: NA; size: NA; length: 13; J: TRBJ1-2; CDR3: CASSLRAGSGYTF; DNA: TGTGCCAGCAGCTTAAGGGCAGGCTCTGGCTACACCTTC
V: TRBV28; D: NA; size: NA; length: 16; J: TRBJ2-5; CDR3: CASSTNQVRGRETQYF; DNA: TGTGCCAGCAGCACTAATCAGGTTCGGGGTAGGGAGACCCAGTACTTC
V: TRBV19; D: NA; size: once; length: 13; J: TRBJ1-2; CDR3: CASSFGRVYGYTF; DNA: TGTGCCAGTAGTTTCGGCAGGGTGTATGGCTACACCTTC
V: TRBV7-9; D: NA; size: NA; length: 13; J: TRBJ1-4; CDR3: CASSLAVNEKLFF; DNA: TGTGCCAGCAGCTTAGCGGTTAATGAAAAACTGTTTTTT
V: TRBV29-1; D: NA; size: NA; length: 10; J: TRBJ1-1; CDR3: CSVERYGAFF; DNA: TGCAGCGTCGAGCGCTATGGAGCTTTCTTT
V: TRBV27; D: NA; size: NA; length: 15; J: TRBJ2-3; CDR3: CASSFGGPSTDTQYF; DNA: TGTGCCAGCAGTTTTGGGGGCCCTAGCACAGATACGCAGTATTTT
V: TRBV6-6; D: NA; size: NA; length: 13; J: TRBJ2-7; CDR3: CASSYPGAYEQYF; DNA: TGTGCCAGCAGTTATCCAGGGGCCTACGAGCAGTACTTC
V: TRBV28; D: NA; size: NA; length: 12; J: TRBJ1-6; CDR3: CASRSGDSPLHF; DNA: TGTGCCAGCAGGTCAGGGGATTCACCCCTCCACTTT